The rows below give T cell receptor beta chains drawn from one sample of a study of T cells in Graves' hyperthyroidism and ophthalmopathy. TCRdb re-called the multiplex PCR reads through MiXCR, storing one row per CDR3 protein. This table has under 550,000 distinct CDR3 sequences, about an eighth appearing once. The sequenced sample consisted of blood. These receptors were collected from a woman aged 18-30 years with Graves' hyperthyroidism. Each CDR3 is given with its conserved first and last residue. A D gene is named only where the DNA matches it firmly. The size entry is marked missing in some rows and otherwise reads once, few, many or a size class.

>TRBD1|few|TRBV9|TRBJ2-1
TGTGCCAGCAGCCAACAGACAGGGGGCAGCGATGAGCAGTTCTTC
CASSQQTGGSDEQFF
>TRBD1|-|TRBV12-3/TRBV12-4|TRBJ2-7
TGTGCCAGCAGGCGACAGGGGGGGACCTACGAGCAGTACTTC
CASRRQGGTYEQYF
>TRBD1|many|TRBV3-1|TRBJ1-1
TGTGCCAGCAGCCAAGGGGACAGGGCGCCGGCTTTCTTT
CASSQGDRAPAFF
>-|few|TRBV6-4|TRBJ2-1
TGTGCCAGCAGTTCTGAGACAGGCCTAATCAATGAGCAGTTCTTC
CASSSETGLINEQFF
>-|few|TRBV7-9|TRBJ2-7
TGTGCCAGTAGTATAGTCGGCAGTGGTACCTACGAGCAGTACTTC
CASSIVGSGTYEQYF
>-|many|TRBV30|TRBJ2-3
TGTGCCTGGAGTTTGGGGGGGCACACAGATACGCAGTATTTT
CAWSLGGHTDTQYF
>TRBD2|-|TRBV7-2|TRBJ2-2
TGTGCCAGCAGCTTAATGGGAGGGCCCACCGGGGAGCTGTTTTTT
CASSLMGGPTGELFF
>-|many|TRBV3-1|TRBJ2-1
TGTGCCAGCAGCCAAGATGTCGGGAGACAGCAGTTCTTC
CASSQDVGRQQFF
>TRBD1|few|TRBV10-2|TRBJ1-1
TGCGCCAGCAGTGTGGAGGGGGCGCCTACTGAAGCTTTCTTT
CASSVEGAPTEAFF
>TRBD2|many|TRBV28|TRBJ2-1
TGTGCCAGCAGGACTAGCGGGGATTACAATGAGCAGTTCTTC
CASRTSGDYNEQFF
>TRBD1|few|TRBV20-1|TRBJ2-3
TGCAGTGCCAACTCCCCAGGGACAGGGCTGGCAGATACGCAGTATTTT
CSANSPGTGLADTQYF
>-|few|TRBV20-1|TRBJ2-3
TGCAGTGCTAGAGGGGACTTTGAGAGATCTAGCACAGATACGCAGTATTTT
CSARGDFERSSTDTQYF
>-|many|TRBV11-2|TRBJ1-1
TGTGCCAGCAGCTTAGATCTTGGGGGGACTGAAGCTTTCTTT
CASSLDLGGTEAFF
>-|-|TRBV28|TRBJ2-4
TGTGCCAGCAGTTTACAGGGGTTTGGGTCGCGAGCCAAAAACATTCAGTACTTC
CASSLQGFGSRAKNIQYF
>TRBD1|-|TRBV11-2|TRBJ2-1
TGCGCCAGCAGCTTAGAGGACAGGGGGCACCACTACGAGCAGTTCTTC
CASSLEDRGHHYEQFF
>TRBD2|few|TRBV18|TRBJ2-1
TGTGCCAGCTCACCGGGCCTAGCGGGAGGAGTGGGGTTCTTC
CASSPGLAGGVGFF
>TRBD2|few|TRBV5-1|TRBJ2-5
TGCGCCAGCAGCTGGGGTTTTAGCGGGAGGAGACAAGAGACCCAGTACTTC
CASSWGFSGRRQETQYF
>-|many|TRBV30|TRBJ2-4
TGTGCCTGGGGTGGGGGAAAAAACATTCAGTACTTC
CAWGGGKNIQYF
>-|many|TRBV29-1|TRBJ1-1
TGCAGCGCCTCGGACAGTAACACTGAAGCTTTCTTT
CSASDSNTEAFF
>TRBD1|-|TRBV6-5|TRBJ1-6
TGTGCCAGCAGTTACCCGACAGGGAGCCCCTATAATTCACCCCTCCACTTT
CASSYPTGSPYNSPLHF
>-|-|TRBV5-6|TRBJ2-3
TGTGCCAGCAGCTTTTTGGGCGGCTTCACCCCGAGCACAGATACGCAGTATTTT
CASSFLGGFTPSTDTQYF
>TRBD1|many|TRBV28|TRBJ1-1
TGTGCCAGCTCTCCTCTCACCCCCCAGGGGGCTAGCTGGTACACTGAAGCTTTCTTT
CASSPLTPQGASWYTEAFF
>TRBD2|-|TRBV3-1|TRBJ2-5
TGTGCCAGCAGACTCGGGACTAGCGGGAGACAAGAGACCCAGTACTTC
CASRLGTSGRQETQYF
>TRBD1|-|TRBV12-3/TRBV12-4|TRBJ2-5
TGTGCCAGCAGTTTGGGGGGACAGGGGGCAGGAGAGGCCCAGTACTTC
CASSLGGQGAGEAQYF
>-|few|TRBV15|TRBJ2-1
TGTGCCACCAGCAACAGGTATGAGCAGTTCTTC
CATSNRYEQFF
>TRBD2|few|TRBV2|TRBJ2-5
TGTGCCAGCCAAAAACTAGCGGGAGGGCAAGAGACCCAGTACTTC
CASQKLAGGQETQYF
>TRBD2|many|TRBV2|TRBJ2-7
TGTGCCAGCAGTGAACTGACTAGCGGGAACCGGGAGCAGTACTTC
CASSELTSGNREQYF
>TRBD1|many|TRBV28|TRBJ2-3
TGTGCCACAAAACAGGGGGCGGTCACAGATACGCAGTATTTT
CATKQGAVTDTQYF
>-|many|TRBV10-3|TRBJ2-5
TGTGCCATCAGTGAGCTTCCAAAAGAGACCCAGTACTTC
CAISELPKETQYF
>-|many|TRBV7-2|TRBJ2-6
TGTGCCAGCAGCTTAGCGTCTGGGGCCAACGTCCTGACTTTC
CASSLASGANVLTF